Here is one T cell receptor beta chain with its context. Its target is not known. The CDR3 consists of 13 residues. Sequencing used immunoSEQ multiplex PCR; TCRdb keeps in-frame clones, though not all of them. The sample contains 350,000 to 500,000 clones, about 90% of which appear only once. The data stem from a study of Ad26.COV2.S vaccination and SARS-CoV-2 variants. Study-wide context: This donor came from the COV1001 trial of Ad26.COV2.S. Once, or twice with 56 days between doses, Ad26.COV2.S was given intramuscularly. Study results and limitations: The study found similar non-spike TCR breadth in vaccine and placebo recipients.

Specified treatment: some 19 received Ad26.COV2.S at low or high dose, single or two shots; five or six received placebo; per-sample allocation not given. Sampling was performed 63 days after the first vaccine or placebo injection. The shot given was an Ad26 vector that makes Wuhan-strain SARS-CoV-2 spike. The TCR sequence derives from a person aged 18-65 years who received the Ad26.COV2.S COVID-19 vaccine or a placebo. This specimen was peripheral blood, taken in a trial of Ad26.COV2.S vaccine versus placebo. The rearrangement links TRBV21-1 to TRBJ1-1. TRBV21-1 is a pseudogene segment. CDR3 region: CASSIGYREGAFF. CDR3 nucleotide sequence: TGTGCCAGCAGCATTGGCTACCGGGAGGGGGCTTTCTTT.